This entry lists 2 T cell receptor beta chains sequenced from one sample in a study of blood T cell repertoires in COVID-19. The method was immunoSEQ multiplex PCR; TCRdb's version includes in-frame clones alone and lacks a portion of them. The data show 100,000 to 150,000 clones, 86% seen once. Sequencing used peripheral blood. The source of these receptors is a human donor in a cohort sampled during active COVID-19.

The chain carries TRBV27 and TRBJ1-2; a weak D match, TRBD1 (6 bases). The CDR3 is 12 residues long. The germline gives CDR1 MNHEY, CDR2 SMNVEV (reference sequence). V gave up 6 bases and J gave up 4 bases, with 9 bases separating them. The CDR3 sequence: CASSQDSYGYTF. CDR3 bases: TGTGCCAGCAGCCAGGACAGCTATGGCTACACCTTC.

The sample holds one count of this clone. This chain links TRBV5-1 with TRBJ2-7; the match to TRBD2 covers 10 bases. This CDR3 is built from 16 residues. V lost 1 base and J lost 0; bases outside the gene matches: 4. Germline V gene data show CDR1 as SGHRS and CDR2 as YFSETQ. As DNA, the CDR3 is TGCGCCAGCAGCTTGCCTAGCGGGAGCCACTCCTACGAGCAGTACTTC. This sequence encodes CASSLPSGSHSYEQYF.